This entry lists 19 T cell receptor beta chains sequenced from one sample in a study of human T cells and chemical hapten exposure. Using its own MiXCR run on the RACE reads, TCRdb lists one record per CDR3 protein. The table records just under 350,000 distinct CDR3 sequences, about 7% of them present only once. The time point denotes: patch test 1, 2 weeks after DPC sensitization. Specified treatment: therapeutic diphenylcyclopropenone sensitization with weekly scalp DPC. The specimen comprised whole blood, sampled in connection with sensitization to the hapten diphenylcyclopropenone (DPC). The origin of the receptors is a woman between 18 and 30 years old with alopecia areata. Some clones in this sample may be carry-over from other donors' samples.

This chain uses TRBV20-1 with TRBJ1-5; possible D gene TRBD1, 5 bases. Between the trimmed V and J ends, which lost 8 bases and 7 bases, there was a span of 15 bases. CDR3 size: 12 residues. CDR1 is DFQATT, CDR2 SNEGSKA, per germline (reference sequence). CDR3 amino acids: CSPAGAQQPQHF. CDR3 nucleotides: TGCAGTCCTGCCGGGGCTCAACAGCCCCAGCATTTT.

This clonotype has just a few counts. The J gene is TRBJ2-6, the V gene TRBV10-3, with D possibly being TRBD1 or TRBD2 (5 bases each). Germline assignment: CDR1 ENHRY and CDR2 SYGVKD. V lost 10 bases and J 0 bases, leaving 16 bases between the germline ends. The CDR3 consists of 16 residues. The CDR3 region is CATHRDPISGANVLTF. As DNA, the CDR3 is TGTGCCACCCACCGGGACCCGATCTCTGGGGCCAACGTCCTGACTTTC.

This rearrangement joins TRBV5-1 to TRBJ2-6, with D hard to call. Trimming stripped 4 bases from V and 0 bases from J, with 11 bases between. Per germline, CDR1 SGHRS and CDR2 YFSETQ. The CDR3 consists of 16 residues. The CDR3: CASSSRLISGANVLTF. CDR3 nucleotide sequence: TGCGCCAGCAGCAGCAGACTGATCTCTGGGGCCAACGTCCTGACTTTC.

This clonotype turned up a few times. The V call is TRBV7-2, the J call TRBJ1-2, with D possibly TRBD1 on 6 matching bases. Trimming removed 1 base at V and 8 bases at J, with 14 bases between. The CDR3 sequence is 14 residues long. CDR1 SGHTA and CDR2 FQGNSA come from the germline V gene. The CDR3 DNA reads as TGTGCCAGCAGCTTAGTTCTGTCAGGGACAGGCTACACCTTC. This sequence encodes CASSLVLSGTGYTF.

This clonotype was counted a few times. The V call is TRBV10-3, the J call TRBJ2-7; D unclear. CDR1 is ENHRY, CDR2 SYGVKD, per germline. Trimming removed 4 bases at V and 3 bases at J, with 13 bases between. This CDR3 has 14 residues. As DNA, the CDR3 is TGTGCCATCAGTGGACCTCCCCCCCTCTACGAGCAGTACTTC. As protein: CAISGPPPLYEQYF.

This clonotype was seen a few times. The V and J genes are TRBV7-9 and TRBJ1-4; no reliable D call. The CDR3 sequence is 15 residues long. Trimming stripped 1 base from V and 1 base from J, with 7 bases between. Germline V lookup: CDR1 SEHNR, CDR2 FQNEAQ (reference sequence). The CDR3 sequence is CASSLVMGTNEKLFF. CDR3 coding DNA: TGTGCCAGCAGCTTAGTGATGGGAACTAATGAAAAACTGTTTTTT.

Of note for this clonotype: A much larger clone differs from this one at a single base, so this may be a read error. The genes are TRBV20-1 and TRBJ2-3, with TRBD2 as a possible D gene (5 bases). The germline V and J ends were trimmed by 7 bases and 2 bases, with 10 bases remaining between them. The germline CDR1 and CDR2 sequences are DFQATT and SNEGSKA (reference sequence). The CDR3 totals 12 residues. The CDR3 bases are TGCAGTGGGACTGGAACCACAGATACGCAGTATTTT. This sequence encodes CSGTGTTDTQYF.

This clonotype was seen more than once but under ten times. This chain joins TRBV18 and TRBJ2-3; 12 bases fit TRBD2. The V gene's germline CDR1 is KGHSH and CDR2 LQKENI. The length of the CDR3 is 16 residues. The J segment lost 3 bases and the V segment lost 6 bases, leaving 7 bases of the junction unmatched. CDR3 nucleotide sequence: TGTGCCAGCTCCCGGAGACTAGCGGGGGATACAGATACGCAGTATTTT. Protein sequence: CASSRRLAGDTDTQYF.

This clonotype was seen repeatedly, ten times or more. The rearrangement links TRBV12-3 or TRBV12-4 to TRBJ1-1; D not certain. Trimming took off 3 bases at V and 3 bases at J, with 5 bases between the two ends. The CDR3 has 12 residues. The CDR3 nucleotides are TGTGCCAGCAGTTTTGAGGACACTGAAGCTTTCTTT. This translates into CASSFEDTEAFF.

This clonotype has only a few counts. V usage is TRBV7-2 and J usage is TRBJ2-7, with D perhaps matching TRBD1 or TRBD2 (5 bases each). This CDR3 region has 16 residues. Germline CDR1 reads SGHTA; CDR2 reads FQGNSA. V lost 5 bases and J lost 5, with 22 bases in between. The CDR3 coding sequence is TGTGCCAGCAGCACCCGGGACGCCCAAAACAACGACGAGCAGTACTTC. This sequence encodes CASSTRDAQNNDEQYF.

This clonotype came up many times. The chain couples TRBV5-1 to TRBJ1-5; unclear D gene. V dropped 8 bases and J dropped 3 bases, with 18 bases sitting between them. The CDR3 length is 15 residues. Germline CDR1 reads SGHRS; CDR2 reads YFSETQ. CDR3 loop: CASREGGDYNQPQHF. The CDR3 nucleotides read TGCGCCAGTCGGGAGGGCGGGGATTACAATCAGCCCCAGCATTTT.

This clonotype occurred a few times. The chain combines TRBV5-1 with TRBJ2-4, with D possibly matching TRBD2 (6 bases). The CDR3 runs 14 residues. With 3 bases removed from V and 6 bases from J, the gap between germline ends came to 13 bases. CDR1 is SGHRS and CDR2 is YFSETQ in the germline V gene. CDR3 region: CASSSGTRRNIQYF. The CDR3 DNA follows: TGCGCCAGCAGCTCCGGGACTCGGAGAAACATTCAGTACTTC.

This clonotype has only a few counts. Written as DNA, the CDR3 is TGCAGTGACCAAGTGGCGGGGGTTGGGAATGAGCAGTTCTTC. It is translated as CSDQVAGVGNEQFF. The chain uses TRBV20-1 and TRBJ2-1, with TRBD2 matching 7 bases. This CDR3 is 14 amino acids long. V shed 7 bases and J 7 bases; nucleotides not matched to a gene: 13. CDR1 and CDR2 from the germline V gene are DFQATT and SNEGSKA (reference sequence).

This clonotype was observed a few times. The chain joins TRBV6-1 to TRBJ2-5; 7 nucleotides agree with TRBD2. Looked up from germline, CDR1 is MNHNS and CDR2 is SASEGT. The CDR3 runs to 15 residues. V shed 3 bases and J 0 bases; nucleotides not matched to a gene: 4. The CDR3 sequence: CASSDWRGYQETQYF. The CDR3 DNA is TGTGCCAGCAGTGACTGGCGGGGGTACCAAGAGACCCAGTACTTC.

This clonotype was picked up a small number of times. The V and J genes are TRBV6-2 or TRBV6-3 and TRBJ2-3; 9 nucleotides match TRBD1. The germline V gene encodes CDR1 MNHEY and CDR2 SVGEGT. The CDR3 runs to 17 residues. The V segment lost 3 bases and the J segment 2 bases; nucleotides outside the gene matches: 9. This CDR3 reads CASSYPGQGRPTDTQYF. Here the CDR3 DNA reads TGTGCCAGCAGTTATCCTGGACAGGGGCGGCCCACAGATACGCAGTATTTT.

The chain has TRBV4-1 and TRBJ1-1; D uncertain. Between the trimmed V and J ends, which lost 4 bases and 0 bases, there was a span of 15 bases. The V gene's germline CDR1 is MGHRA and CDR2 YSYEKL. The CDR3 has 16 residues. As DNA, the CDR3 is TGCGCCAGCAGCCCTTACTTACAGCGCATGAACACTGAAGCTTTCTTT. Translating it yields CASSPYLQRMNTEAFF.

CDR3 loop: CASSFLNRENTEAFF. The CDR3 coding sequence is TGTGCCAGCAGCTTTCTAAACAGGGAGAACACTGAAGCTTTCTTT. V usage is TRBV5-6 and J usage is TRBJ1-1; tentative D call: TRBD1 (6 bases). The CDR3 sequence is 15 residues long. Per the germline V gene, CDR1 is SGHDT and CDR2 is YYEEEE. V lost 2 bases to trimming and J lost 1 base, with 12 bases between them.

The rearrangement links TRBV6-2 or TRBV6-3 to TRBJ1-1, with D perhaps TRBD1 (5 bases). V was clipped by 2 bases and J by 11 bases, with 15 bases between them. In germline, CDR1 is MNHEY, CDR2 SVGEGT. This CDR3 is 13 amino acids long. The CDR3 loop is CASSYDSRAWAFF. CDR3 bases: TGTGCCAGCAGTTACGATTCCAGGGCGTGGGCTTTCTTT.

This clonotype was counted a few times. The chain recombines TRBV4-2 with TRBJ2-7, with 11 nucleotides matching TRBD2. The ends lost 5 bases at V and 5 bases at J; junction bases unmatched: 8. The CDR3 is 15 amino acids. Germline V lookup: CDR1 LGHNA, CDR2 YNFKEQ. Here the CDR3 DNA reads TGTGCCAGCAGCGCGCTACTAGCGGGGGTGGACGAGCAGTACTTC. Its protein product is CASSALLAGVDEQYF.